This is a list of T cell receptor beta chains from one sample in a study of shared clonotypes between healthy human individuals. Sequencing was performed with immunoSEQ multiplex PCR; in TCRdb, only in-frame clones are kept and a portion is missing. The sample has about 1.5 million clones, approximately 98% seen once. Sequencing was performed on naive CD4+ T cells sorted from blood. The receptors were gathered from a man aged 25 to 40 in good health. Both conserved end residues are part of each CDR3. The D gene is left open where the match is weak. Not every row has a clone size; where given, it reads once, few, many or a size class.

cdr3_nt,cdr3_aa,clone_size,v_call,j_call,d_call
TGTGCCAGCAGCCCCCTAGGAGGGAGCAACTATGGCTACACCTTC,CASSPLGGSNYGYTF,NA,TRBV13,TRBJ1-2,NA
TGTGCCAGCAGCTTATTTGGTGGCCCGTTTACCGGGGAGCTGTTTTTT,CASSLFGGPFTGELFF,NA,TRBV7-2,TRBJ2-2,NA
TGTGCCAGCAGCTGGGACAGGGGGGATGAGCAGTTCTTC,CASSWDRGDEQFF,NA,TRBV7-9,TRBJ2-1,TRBD1
TGCGCCAGCAGCTCCCAGGGCAATGAGCAGTTCTTC,CASSSQGNEQFF,NA,TRBV5-1,TRBJ2-1,NA
TGTGCCAGCAGTTACGAGTCCGGGAACACTGAAGCTTTCTTT,CASSYESGNTEAFF,NA,TRBV6-5,TRBJ1-1,NA
TGCGCCAGCGGTACGGGAGGTGGGATATACAATGAGCAGTTCTTC,CASGTGGGIYNEQFF,NA,TRBV5-1,TRBJ2-1,TRBD2
TGTGCCAGCAGCTTAACTAGCGGGAGGAGCTCCTACAATGAGCAGTTCTTC,CASSLTSGRSSYNEQFF,NA,TRBV11-3,TRBJ2-1,TRBD2
TGCGCCAGCAGCTTGGATTTGGTTAGGGACTTGGACACTGAAGCTTTCTTT,CASSLDLVRDLDTEAFF,NA,TRBV5-1,TRBJ1-1,NA
TGTGCCAGCCGAAAGGAACAGGGGGTCGAAACTGAAGCTTTCTTT,CASRKEQGVETEAFF,once,TRBV2,TRBJ1-1,TRBD1
TGTGCCAGCAGTCAGGGCGGCACTGAAGCTTTCTTT,CASSQGGTEAFF,NA,TRBV6-1,TRBJ1-1,NA
TGTGCCAGCTCACCATTGGCTTCGGCCAGGGAGTACGAGCAGTACTTC,CASSPLASAREYEQYF,NA,TRBV18,TRBJ2-7,NA
TGTGCCAGCAGCTCGTCGGGACTAGCGGGGACCTACGAGCAGTACTTC,CASSSSGLAGTYEQYF,NA,TRBV14,TRBJ2-7,TRBD2
TGTGCCAGCAGCTCCGTGACAGGGAACACTGAAGCTTTCTTT,CASSSVTGNTEAFF,NA,TRBV27,TRBJ1-1,NA
TGTGCCAGCAGCCGAACCGGGACAGGGATCACTGAAGCTTTCTTT,CASSRTGTGITEAFF,NA,TRBV7-6,TRBJ1-1,TRBD1
TGTGCCAGCATATCCTCCTACAATGAGCAGTTCTTC,CASISSYNEQFF,once,TRBV28,TRBJ2-1,NA
TGTGCCAGTAGTATGGGGCAGGGACGGACCCAGTACTTC,CASSMGQGRTQYF,NA,TRBV19,TRBJ2-5,NA
TGCGCCAGCAGCCAAGAGCGCGGGACCCTCGGTGAGCAGTTCTTC,CASSQERGTLGEQFF,NA,TRBV4-3,TRBJ2-1,NA
TGTGCCAGCAGTTCTACGTGGGTAGGGGCTCGCAATGAGCAGTTCTTC,CASSSTWVGARNEQFF,NA,TRBV6-5,TRBJ2-1,NA
TGTGCCAGCAGCCCGAGGGTCACCTCCAACGAGCAGTACTTC,CASSPRVTSNEQYF,NA,TRBV5-4,TRBJ2-7,NA
TGTGCCAGCAGTGATGGCTACGAGCAGTACTTC,CASSDGYEQYF,NA,TRBV6-1,TRBJ2-7,NA
TGTGCCAGCAGCTCCCGGACATTATCGGGCGAGCAGTACTTC,CASSSRTLSGEQYF,NA,TRBV7-9,TRBJ2-7,NA
TGTGCCAGCAGCTTAGTTTCGGTGAACACAGATACGCAGTATTTT,CASSLVSVNTDTQYF,NA,TRBV7-8,TRBJ2-3,NA
TGTGCCTGGCTACCCCCCCTTTCTGGGGTCCTGACTTTC,CAWLPPLSGVLTF,NA,TRBV30,TRBJ2-6,NA
TGTGCCACCAGCAGAGAGACTCCGACAGAAGTCTACGAAGGGCAGTACTTC,CATSRETPTEVYEGQYF,once,TRBV15,TRBJ2-7,NA
TGTGCCAGCTCACCACCGGGCTACGAGCAGTACTTC,CASSPPGYEQYF,few,TRBV18,TRBJ2-7,NA
TGTGCCAGCTCACCACCGTTAGCGGGAGTGACCCCGGGGGGCACCGGGGAGCTGTTTTTT,CASSPPLAGVTPGGTGELFF,NA,TRBV18,TRBJ2-2,TRBD2
TGTGCCAGCAGCTCTGGGACAGGGACCTACAATGAGCAGTTCTTC,CASSSGTGTYNEQFF,once,TRBV5-4,TRBJ2-1,TRBD1
TGTGCCAGCAGCCTCTCCGCTGGACAAATAGTTCTTCCCAGCATTTTT,CASSLSAGQIVLPSIF,NA,TRBV28,TRBJ1-5,NA
TGCAGCGTTGATGAGCCGGGGGCGGAAAAACTGTTTTTT,CSVDEPGAEKLFF,NA,TRBV29-1,TRBJ1-4,NA
TGCGCCAGCAGCCACGACAGGGGGAACAATGAGCAGTTCTTC,CASSHDRGNNEQFF,NA,TRBV5-1,TRBJ2-1,TRBD1
TGCGCCAGCAGCCCTCTAACTAGCGGGAGCGAGGGTGAGCAGTTCTTC,CASSPLTSGSEGEQFF,NA,TRBV5-1,TRBJ2-1,TRBD2
TGCAGTGCTAGCGGACTCTACGAGCAGTACTTC,CSASGLYEQYF,NA,TRBV20-1,TRBJ2-7,NA
TGTGCCAGCAGGGTGGGCCAGCGAAACTATGGCTACACCTTC,CASRVGQRNYGYTF,NA,TRBV6-1,TRBJ1-2,NA
TGCGCCAGCAGCTCCTGGACTAGCACAGATACGCAGTATTTT,CASSSWTSTDTQYF,NA,TRBV5-1,TRBJ2-3,NA
TGTGCCAGTAGTCTACAATACAGGGGTACCCAGTACTTC,CASSLQYRGTQYF,NA,TRBV19,TRBJ2-5,TRBD1
TGTGCCAGCAGTGCCATCAGGGGAGATACGCAGTATTTT,CASSAIRGDTQYF,NA,TRBV27,TRBJ2-3,NA
TGTGCCAGCAGTGAGAGCAGGTACCAAGAGACCCAGTACTTC,CASSESRYQETQYF,NA,TRBV6-1,TRBJ2-5,NA
TGTGCCAGCATCGATGGTGAGCGCACTGAAGCTTTCTTT,CASIDGERTEAFF,NA,TRBV28,TRBJ1-1,NA